The source of this T cell receptor beta chain is a study of blood T cell repertoires in COVID-19 (dated by TCRdb to about 2020). Study-wide context: Samples covering the acute and convalescent phases of COVID-19 were provided by collaborators in the United States, Italy and Spain. The material from the prospective study consisted of cDNA or gDNA derived from T cells, B-cell-depleted T cells, or PBMCs. Subjects who had been exposed to COVID-19, were actively infected with it, or had recovered from it provided the deeply sampled blood TCRbeta repertoires that made up the dataset. The repertoires were released in a freely available public database intended as a resource for research on the immune response to SARS-CoV-2. The samples were drawn from the first 160 participants of the ongoing ImmuneRACE study and from more than 1,000 subjects provided by 6 global collaborators. The sample metadata nearly always contained a de-identified subject ID, COVID-19 status, age in years and sex. HLA class I and class II types, where available, came from metadata supplied by the sample provider rather than from assay-based typing. Study-wide conclusions, independent of this receptor: The amount of clinical and demographic metadata varied by source and participant and was provided uncurated.

TCRbeta CDR3 regions were amplified from genomic DNA using the immunoSEQ Assay, a bias-controlled multiplex PCR. The published analysis was carried out like this. Nucleated cell counts per sample were estimated from amplification of reference gene primers within the assay. Sequence reads were collapsed and filtered to measure the absolute abundance of every unique TCRbeta CDR3 rearrangement. For each sample, productive Simpson clonality was calculated as the square root of Simpson's diversity index across productive rearrangements. TCRdb obtained this table from immuneACCESS and retained in-frame rearrangements with V and J assigned. These tables miss some clones; where compared with another copy, unresolved V genes account for less than half of the shortfall, and the remainder is unexplained. That table is the source of V, J and clone size, and D and trimming were worked out from the DNA. This sample is represented by some 70,000 clones; approximately 73% of them were singletons. The leading ten clones occupy under 15% of the sample.

One collaborating source in Seattle enrolled patients during active infection and followed them longitudinally through the course of disease. Collaborating institutions collected whole blood in K2EDTA tubes following their own protocols. For TCRbeta analysis, collaborators shipped samples as frozen whole blood, isolated PBMCs, or DNA extracted from either of those sample types. Notes on this clone: The specificity of this receptor is unknown. Nothing much larger sits one base from this clone, and base qualities are not available.

Taken from the germline V gene, the CDR1 and CDR2 loops are MNHEY and SVGAGI. The CDR3 has 14 amino acids, counting the end cysteine and phenylalanine. Of all the DNA, just the CDR3 is kept, 42 bases in frame from base 1. V and J lose 6 bases and 5 bases, and a span of 11 bases separates them. The sample consisted of peripheral blood. This sequence was found in a man between 60 and 75 years old with COVID-19, enrolled during active disease. This sequence uses TRBV6-5 and TRBJ1-6; no D gene is confidently identified. The CDR3 in this case is CASRVRLNNSPLHF. The DNA is as follows: TGTGCCAGCAGAGTAAGACTCAATAATTCACCCCTCCACTTT.